The clone carrying this T cell receptor beta chain was seen a few times. What it binds is not known. The sample comes from a study of CD8 T cells in ankylosing spondylitis. General study results and limits: One TCR beta motif, made up of under ten highly homologous variants, appeared characteristic of ankylosing spondylitis blood.

Per germline, CDR1 GTSNPN and CDR2 SVGIG (reference sequence). The CDR3 runs to 14 residues. V was trimmed by 0 bases and J by 3 bases, leaving 11 bases between them. A single record per CDR3 protein comes from TCRdb applying MiXCR to the 5' RACE reads. The sample holds over 450,000 distinct CDR3 sequences; about 12% are singletons and the top ten take approximately 7%. Sequenced input: blood, either unsorted or a sorted T cell fraction (not recorded which). This TCR was recovered from a male donor with ankylosing spondylitis. V is TRBV30 and J is TRBJ1-1; D is ambiguous. CDR3 protein: CAWSVGVGDTEAFF. The DNA for the CDR3 is TGTGCCTGGAGTGTTGGGGTTGGGGACACTGAAGCTTTCTTT.